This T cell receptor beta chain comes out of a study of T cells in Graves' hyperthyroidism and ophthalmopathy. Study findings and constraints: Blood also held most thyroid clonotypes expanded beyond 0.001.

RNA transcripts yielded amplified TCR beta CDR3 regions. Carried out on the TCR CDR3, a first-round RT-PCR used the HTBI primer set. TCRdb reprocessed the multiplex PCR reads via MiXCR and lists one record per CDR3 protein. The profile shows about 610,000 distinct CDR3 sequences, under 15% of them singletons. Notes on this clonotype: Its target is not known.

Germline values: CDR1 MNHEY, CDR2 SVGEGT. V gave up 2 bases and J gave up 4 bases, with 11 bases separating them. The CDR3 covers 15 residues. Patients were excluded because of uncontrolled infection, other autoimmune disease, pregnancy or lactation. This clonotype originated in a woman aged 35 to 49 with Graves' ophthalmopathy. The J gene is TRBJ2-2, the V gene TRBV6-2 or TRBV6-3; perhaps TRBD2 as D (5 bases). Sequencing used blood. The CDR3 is CASSYGGSSTGELFF. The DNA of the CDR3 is TGTGCCAGCAGTTACGGTGGGAGTAGCACCGGGGAGCTGTTTTTT.